This note documents a single T cell receptor beta chain sequence. Antigen unknown. This sample was taken from a study of shared clonotypes between healthy human individuals. Authors' analysis steps: Filtering differed, since immunoSEQ gave only junction sequences and no quality scores. Sequencing was performed with immunoSEQ multiplex PCR; in TCRdb, only in-frame clones are kept and a portion is missing. The D gene and trimming were derived from the DNA, and the V and J assignments and clone size from that table. The sample consists of some 1,100,000 clones, approximately 78% of them appearing once. General study points: Across subsets, estimated richness was generally greater for naive than for memory populations.

This CDR3 comprises 15 residues. Trimming at V came to 5 bases and at J to 5 bases, leaving 8 bases not matched to a gene. From germline, CDR1 is MDHEN and CDR2 SYDVKM. This sequence was found in a man aged 18 to 29 in good health. Some clones in this sample may be carry-over from other donors' samples. The sample comprised memory CD4+ T cells from PBMCs. As for subset: CD45RA-negative fraction. The rearrangement uses TRBV28 and TRBJ2-5, with TRBD2 matching 10 bases. Here the CDR3 DNA reads TGTGCCAGCAGTCAAGCGGGAGGGCCTGTGGAGACCCAGTACTTC. As protein: CASSQAGGPVETQYF.